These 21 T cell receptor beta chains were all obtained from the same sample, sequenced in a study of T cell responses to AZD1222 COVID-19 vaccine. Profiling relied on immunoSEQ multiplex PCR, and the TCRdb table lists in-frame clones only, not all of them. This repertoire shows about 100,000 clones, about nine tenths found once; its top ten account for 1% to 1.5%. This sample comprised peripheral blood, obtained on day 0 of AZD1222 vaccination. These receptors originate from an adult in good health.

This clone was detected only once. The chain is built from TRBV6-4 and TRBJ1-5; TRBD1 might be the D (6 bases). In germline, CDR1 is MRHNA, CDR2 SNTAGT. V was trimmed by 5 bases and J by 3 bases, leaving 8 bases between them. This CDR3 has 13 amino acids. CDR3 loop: CASSRTVNQPQHF. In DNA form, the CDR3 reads TGTGCCAGCAGTAGGACAGTCAATCAGCCCCAGCATTTT.

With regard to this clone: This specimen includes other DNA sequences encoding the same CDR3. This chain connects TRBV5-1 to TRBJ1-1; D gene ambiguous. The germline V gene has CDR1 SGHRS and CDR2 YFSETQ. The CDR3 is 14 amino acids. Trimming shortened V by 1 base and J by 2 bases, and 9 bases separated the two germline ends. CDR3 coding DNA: TGCGCCAGCAGCTTGTTAAGTTTAAACACTGAAGCTTTCTTT. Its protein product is CASSLLSLNTEAFF.

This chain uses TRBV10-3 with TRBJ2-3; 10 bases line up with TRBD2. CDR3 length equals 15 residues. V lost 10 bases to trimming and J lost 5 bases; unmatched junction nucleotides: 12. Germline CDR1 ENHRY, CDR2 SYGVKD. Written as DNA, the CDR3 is TGTGCCACCCTCGAACTAGCGGGGTCGGTAGATACGCAGTATTTT. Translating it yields CATLELAGSVDTQYF.

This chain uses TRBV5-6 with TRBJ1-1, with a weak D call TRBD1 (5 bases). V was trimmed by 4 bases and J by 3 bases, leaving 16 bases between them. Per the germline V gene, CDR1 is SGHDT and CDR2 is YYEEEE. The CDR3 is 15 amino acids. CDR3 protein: CASSLKTVGDTEAFF. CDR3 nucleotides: TGTGCCAGCAGCCTTAAGACGGTGGGGGACACTGAAGCTTTCTTT. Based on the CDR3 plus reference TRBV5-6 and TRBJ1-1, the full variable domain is DAGVTQSPTHLIKTRGQQVTLRCSPKSGHDTVSWYQQALGQGPQFIFQYYEEEERQRGNFPDRFSGHQFPNYSSELNVNALLLGDSALYLCASSLKTVGDTEAFFGQGTRLTVV.

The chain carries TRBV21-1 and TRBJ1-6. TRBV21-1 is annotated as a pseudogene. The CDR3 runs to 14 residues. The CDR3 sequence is CASTWTEPNSPLHF. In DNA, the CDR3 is TGTGCCAGCACCTGGACGGAACCTAATTCACCCCTCCACTTT.

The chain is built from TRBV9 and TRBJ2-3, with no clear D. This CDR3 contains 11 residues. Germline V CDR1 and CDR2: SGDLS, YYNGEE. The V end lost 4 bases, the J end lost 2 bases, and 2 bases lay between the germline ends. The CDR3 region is CASSPTDTQYF. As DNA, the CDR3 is TGTGCCAGCAGCCCCACAGATACGCAGTATTTT.

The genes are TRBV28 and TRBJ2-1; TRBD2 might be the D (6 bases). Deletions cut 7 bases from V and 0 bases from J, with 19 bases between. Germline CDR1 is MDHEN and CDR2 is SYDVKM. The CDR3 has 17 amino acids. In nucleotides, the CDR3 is TGTGCCAGCAAATTCGGGAGAACCTTTAGCTCCTACAATGAGCAGTTCTTC. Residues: CASKFGRTFSSYNEQFF.

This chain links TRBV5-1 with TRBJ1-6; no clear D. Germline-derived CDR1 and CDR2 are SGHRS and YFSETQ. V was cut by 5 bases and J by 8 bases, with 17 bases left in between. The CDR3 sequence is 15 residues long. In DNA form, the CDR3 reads TGCGCCAGCAGTCTGGAGCAGTCAGTGGATTCACCCCTCCACTTT. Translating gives CASSLEQSVDSPLHF.

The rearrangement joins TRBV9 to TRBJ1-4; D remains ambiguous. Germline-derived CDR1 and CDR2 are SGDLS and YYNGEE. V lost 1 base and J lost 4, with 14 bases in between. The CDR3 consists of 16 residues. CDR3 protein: CASSVSPGGLNEKLFF. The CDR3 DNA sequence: TGTGCCAGCAGCGTATCCCCAGGAGGACTTAATGAAAAACTGTTTTTT. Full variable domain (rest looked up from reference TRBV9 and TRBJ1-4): DSGVTQTPKHLITATGQRVTLRCSPRSGDLSVYWYQQSLDQGLQFLIQYYNGEERAKGNILERFSAQQFPDLHSELNLSSLELGDSALYFCASSVSPGGLNEKLFFGSGTQLSVL.

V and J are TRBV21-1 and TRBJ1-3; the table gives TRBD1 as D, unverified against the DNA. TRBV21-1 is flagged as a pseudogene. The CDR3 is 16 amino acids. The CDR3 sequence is CASSKVNRDREHTIYF. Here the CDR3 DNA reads TGTGCCAGCAGCAAAGTAAACCGGGACAGGGAGCACACCATATATTTT.

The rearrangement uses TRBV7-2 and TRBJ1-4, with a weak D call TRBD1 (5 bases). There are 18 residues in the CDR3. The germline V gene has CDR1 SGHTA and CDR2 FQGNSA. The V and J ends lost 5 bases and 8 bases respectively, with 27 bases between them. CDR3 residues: CASSLHSTRSTGGEKLFF. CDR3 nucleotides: TGTGCCAGCAGCCTACACAGTACCCGTAGTACCGGGGGGGAAAAACTGTTTTTT.

Here the CDR3 DNA reads TGCGCCAGCAGCTTAGACAGGGTTAATTCACCCCTCCACTTT. Its translation is CASSLDRVNSPLHF. The chain links TRBV5-1 to TRBJ1-6, with 7 bases identical to TRBD1. CDR1 is SGHRS and CDR2 is YFSETQ in the germline V gene. The V and J ends lost 2 bases and 6 bases, in that order; junction bases with no gene match: 2. The CDR3 has 14 amino acids.

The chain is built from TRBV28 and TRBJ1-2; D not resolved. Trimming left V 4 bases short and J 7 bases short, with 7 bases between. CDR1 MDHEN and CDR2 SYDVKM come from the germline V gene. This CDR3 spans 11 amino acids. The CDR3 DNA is TGTGCCAGCAGTTCGACACTTGGCTACACCTTC. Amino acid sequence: CASSSTLGYTF.

This CDR3 reads CASSPRGDTDTQYF. The CDR3 DNA sequence: TGTGCCAGCAGCCCCCGCGGGGACACAGATACGCAGTATTTT. V usage is TRBV7-4 and J usage is TRBJ2-3, with TRBD2 as a possible D gene (6 bases). The V end was cut by 5 bases, the J end by 2 bases, with 11 bases between. The CDR3 spans 14 residues. The V gene's germline CDR1 is SGHVT and CDR2 SQSDAQ. Variable domain in full (rest from reference TRBV7-4 and TRBJ2-3): GAGVSQSPRYKVAKRGRDVALRCDSISGHVTLYWYRQTLGQGSEVLTYSQSDAQRDKSGRPSGRFSAERPERSVSTLKIQRTEQGDSAVYLCASSPRGDTDTQYFGPGTRLTVL.

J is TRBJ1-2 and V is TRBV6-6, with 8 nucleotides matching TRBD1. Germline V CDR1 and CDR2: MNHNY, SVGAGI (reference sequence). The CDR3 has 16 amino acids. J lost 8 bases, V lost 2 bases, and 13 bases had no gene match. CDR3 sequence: CASSYVPPDRGSGYTF. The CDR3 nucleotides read TGTGCCAGCAGTTACGTTCCACCAGACAGGGGTAGCGGCTACACCTTC.

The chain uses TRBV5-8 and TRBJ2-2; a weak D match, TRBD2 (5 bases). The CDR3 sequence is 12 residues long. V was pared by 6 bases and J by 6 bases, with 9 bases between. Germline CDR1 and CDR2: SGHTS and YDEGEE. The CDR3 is CASTIGAGELFF. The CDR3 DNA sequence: TGTGCCAGCACCATCGGGGCCGGGGAGCTGTTTTTT.

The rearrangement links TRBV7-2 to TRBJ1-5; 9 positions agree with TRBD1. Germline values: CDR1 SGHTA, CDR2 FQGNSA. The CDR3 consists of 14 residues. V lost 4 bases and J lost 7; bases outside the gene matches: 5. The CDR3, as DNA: TGTGCCAGCAGCTCCGGGACAGGGAACCAGCCCCAGCATTTT. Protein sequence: CASSSGTGNQPQHF.

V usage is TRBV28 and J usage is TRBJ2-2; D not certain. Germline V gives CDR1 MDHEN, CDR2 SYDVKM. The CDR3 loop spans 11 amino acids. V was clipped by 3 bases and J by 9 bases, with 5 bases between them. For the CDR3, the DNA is TGTGCCAGCAGTTTTGGGTGGGAGCTGTTTTTT. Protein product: CASSFGWELFF.

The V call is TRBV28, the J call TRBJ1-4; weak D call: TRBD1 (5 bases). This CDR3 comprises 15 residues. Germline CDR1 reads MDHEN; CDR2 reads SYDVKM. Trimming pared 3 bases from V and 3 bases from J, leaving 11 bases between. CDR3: CASSFRGGPNEKLFF. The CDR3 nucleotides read TGTGCCAGCAGTTTTAGGGGAGGGCCTAATGAAAAACTGTTTTTT.

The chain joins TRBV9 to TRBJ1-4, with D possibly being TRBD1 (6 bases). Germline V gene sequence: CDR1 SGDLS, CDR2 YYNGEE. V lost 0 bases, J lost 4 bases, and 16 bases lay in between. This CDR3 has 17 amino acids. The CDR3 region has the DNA TGTGCCAGCAGCGTAGTCCCCCGGACAGCTCTTAATGAAAAACTGTTTTTT. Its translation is CASSVVPRTALNEKLFF.

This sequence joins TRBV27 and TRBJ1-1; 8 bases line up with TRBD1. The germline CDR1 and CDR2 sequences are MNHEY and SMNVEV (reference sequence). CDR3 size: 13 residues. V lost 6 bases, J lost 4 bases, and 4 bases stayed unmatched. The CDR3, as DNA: TGTGCCAGCAGCAGGGGGCTGGTCACTGAAGCTTTCTTT. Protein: CASSRGLVTEAFF.